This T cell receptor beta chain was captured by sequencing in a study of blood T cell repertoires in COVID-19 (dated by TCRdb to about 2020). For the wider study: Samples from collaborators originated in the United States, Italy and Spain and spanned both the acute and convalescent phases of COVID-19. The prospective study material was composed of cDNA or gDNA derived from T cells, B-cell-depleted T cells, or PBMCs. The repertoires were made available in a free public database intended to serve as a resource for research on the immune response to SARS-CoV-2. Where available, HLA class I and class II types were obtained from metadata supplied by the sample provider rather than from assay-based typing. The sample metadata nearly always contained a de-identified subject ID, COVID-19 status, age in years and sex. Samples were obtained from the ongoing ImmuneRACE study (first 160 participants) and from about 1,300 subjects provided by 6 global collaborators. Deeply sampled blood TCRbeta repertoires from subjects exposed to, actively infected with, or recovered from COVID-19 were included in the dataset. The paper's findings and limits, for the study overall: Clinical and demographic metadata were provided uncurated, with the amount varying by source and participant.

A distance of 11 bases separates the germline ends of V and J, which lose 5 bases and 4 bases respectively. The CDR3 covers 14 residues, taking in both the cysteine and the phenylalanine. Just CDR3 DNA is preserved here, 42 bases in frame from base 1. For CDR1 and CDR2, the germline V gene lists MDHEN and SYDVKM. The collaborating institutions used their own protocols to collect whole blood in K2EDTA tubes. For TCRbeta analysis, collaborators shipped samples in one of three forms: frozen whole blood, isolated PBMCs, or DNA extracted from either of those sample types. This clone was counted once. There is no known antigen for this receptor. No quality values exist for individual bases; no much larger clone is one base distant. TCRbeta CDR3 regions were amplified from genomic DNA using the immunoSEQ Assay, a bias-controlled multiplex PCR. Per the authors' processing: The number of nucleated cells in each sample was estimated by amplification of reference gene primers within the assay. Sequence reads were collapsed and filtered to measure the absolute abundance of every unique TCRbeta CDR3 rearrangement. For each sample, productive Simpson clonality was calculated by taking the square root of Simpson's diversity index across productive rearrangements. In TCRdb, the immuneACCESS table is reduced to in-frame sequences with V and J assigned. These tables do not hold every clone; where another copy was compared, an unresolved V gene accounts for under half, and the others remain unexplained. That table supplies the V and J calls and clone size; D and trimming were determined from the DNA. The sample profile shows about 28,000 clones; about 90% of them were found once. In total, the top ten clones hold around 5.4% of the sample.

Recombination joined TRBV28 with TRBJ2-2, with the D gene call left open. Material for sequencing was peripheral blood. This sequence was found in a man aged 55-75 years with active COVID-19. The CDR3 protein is CASSTPLTTGELFF. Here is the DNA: TGTGCCAGCAGTACTCCTTTAACCACCGGGGAGCTGTTTTTT.